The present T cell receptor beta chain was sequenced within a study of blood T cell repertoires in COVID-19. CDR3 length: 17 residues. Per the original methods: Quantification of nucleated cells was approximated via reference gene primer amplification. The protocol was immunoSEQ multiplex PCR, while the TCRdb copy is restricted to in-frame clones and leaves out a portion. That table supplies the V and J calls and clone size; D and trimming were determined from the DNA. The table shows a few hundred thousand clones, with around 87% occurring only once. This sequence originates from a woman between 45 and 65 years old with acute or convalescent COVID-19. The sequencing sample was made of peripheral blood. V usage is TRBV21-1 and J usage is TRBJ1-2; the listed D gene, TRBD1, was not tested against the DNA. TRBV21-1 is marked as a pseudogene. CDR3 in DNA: TGTGCCAGCAGCAAAGTGAAGGGGACAGGATGGACCTATGGCTACACCTTC. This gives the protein CASSKVKGTGWTYGYTF.